The table lists the clone carrying this T cell receptor (beta chain) with a few counts. This sample is drawn from a study of T cell repertoires in cytomegalovirus infection. Germline assignment: CDR1 MNHNY and CDR2 SVGAGI (reference sequence). This CDR3 has 13 amino acids. TCRdb analysed the reads with MiXCR anew, one entry per CDR3 protein. The table has around 450,000 distinct CDR3 sequences, about 10% seen once. This clonotype was obtained from a human donor in good health (CMV status not recorded). Some clones in this sample may be carry-over from other donors' samples. The source material was PBMCs. The chain is built from TRBV6-6 and TRBJ1-5, with 9 bases lining up with TRBD1. This chain's CDR3 is CVTTGGTEQPQHF. The CDR3 DNA reads TGTGTGACTACAGGGGGCACGGAGCAGCCCCAGCATTTT.